Below are 20 T cell receptor beta chains sequenced from a single sample in a study of metastatic and nonmetastatic thyroid tumors (TCRdb year 2020). The library relied on PCR. Sequencing instrument: Illumina HiSeq 4000. TCRdb ran its own pipeline on the public reads, namely fastp trimming at Q25 and MiXCR clone calling, and kept in-frame beta chains. For this sample there are around 89,000 clones; 14% to 15% appear just once. 3.6% of the sample is in the top ten clones. No treatment had been received by any patient before thyroid surgery. Sequencing was done on a sample of blood. These receptor sequences come from a female donor with papillary thyroid cancer or a benign thyroid nodule (not recorded which). Some clones in this sample may be carry-over from other donors' samples.

In its sample, this clone was seen many times. The V call is TRBV20-1, the J call TRBJ2-7, with D unclear. This CDR3 has 11 residues. Germline loops: CDR1 DFQATT, CDR2 SNEGSKA (reference sequence). With 6 bases removed from V and 4 bases from J, the gap between germline ends came to 10 bases. The CDR3 DNA reads as TGCAGTGCCCCGGACGCGTACGAGCAGTACTTC. Protein: CSAPDAYEQYF.

Many counts were recorded for this clone. Additional DNA sequences in this sample encode the identical CDR3. This sequence joins TRBV12-3 or TRBV12-4 and TRBJ1-2, with a tentative D call TRBD1 (6 bases). This CDR3 contains 13 residues. Deletions cut 7 bases from V and 8 bases from J, with 17 bases between. This CDR3 is CASKSQGPRGYTF. The CDR3 nucleotides are TGTGCCAGCAAATCACAGGGCCCGAGGGGCTACACCTTC.

This clone was detected many times. This may arise from a read error, as a much more abundant clone is one base away. As DNA, the CDR3 is TGTGCCAGCAACCAAGGGGGGGCGGATCAGCCCCGGCATTTT. Translation gives CASNQGGADQPRHF. The chain is built from TRBV12-3 or TRBV12-4 and TRBJ1-5; maybe TRBD1 (6 bases). The CDR3 sequence is 14 residues long.

On this clone itself: A clone one base away is much larger, so this may be a read error. This CDR3 reads CASSYPSIGLSAWETQYF. The CDR3 nucleotides read TGTGCCAGCAGCTACCCCTCCATAGGGCTATCGGCATGGGAGACCCAGTACTTC. The gene calls are TRBV11-1 and TRBJ2-5, with D unresolved. The V end was cut by 4 bases, the J end by 5 bases, with 26 bases between. Germline CDR1 reads SGHAT; CDR2 reads FQDESV (reference sequence). The CDR3 runs to 18 residues.

This clone showed up many times. The chain has TRBV6-1 and TRBJ1-6, with a weak D call TRBD1 (5 bases). V was trimmed by 9 bases and J by 6 bases, leaving 15 bases between them. The CDR3 runs to 14 residues. Germline V lookup: CDR1 MNHNS, CDR2 SASEGT. The CDR3 spells CASGPSRVNSPLHF. The CDR3 DNA reads as TGTGCCAGTGGGCCAAGCAGGGTTAATTCACCCCTCCACTTT.

This clone was detected ten times or more. Being one base from a much bigger clone, this may be a read error. The gene calls are TRBV12-3 or TRBV12-4 and TRBJ1-2; no clear D gene. Trimming shortened V by 3 bases and J by 4 bases, and 6 bases separated the two germline ends. CDR3 length: 12 amino acids. The CDR3 spells CASSLALYGYTF. The CDR3 DNA reads as TGTGCCAGCAGTTTGGCCCTCTATGGCTACACCTTC.

In its sample, this clone was seen once. A read error is possible here, since a much larger clone lies one base away. This chain joins TRBV5-6 and TRBJ2-6; TRBD2 might be the D (5 bases). This CDR3 is 16 amino acids long. Germline CDR1 and CDR2: SGHDT and YYEEEE. The germline V and J ends were trimmed by 4 bases and 3 bases, with 14 bases remaining between them. This CDR3 is CASSPEVSSGANVLTF. CDR3 DNA sequence: TGTGCCAGCAGCCCGGAGGTTTCTAGTGGGGCCAACGTCCTGACTTTC.

Many counts were recorded for this clone. The CDR3 sequence is CASSQATYNYGYTF. DNA of the CDR3: TGTGCCAGCAGCCAAGCGACGTATAACTATGGCTACACCTTC. The J gene is TRBJ1-2, the V gene TRBV3-1, with D hard to call. Germline assignment: CDR1 LGHDT and CDR2 YNNKEL (reference sequence). The CDR3 spans 14 residues. The V and J ends lost 1 base and 1 base respectively, with 7 bases between them.

The chain couples TRBV7-8 to TRBJ2-1; a weak D match, TRBD1 (6 bases). This CDR3 has 15 amino acids. V gave up 2 bases and J gave up 9 bases, with 17 bases separating them. Germline V gives CDR1 SGHVS, CDR2 FQNEAQ. CDR3 nucleotide sequence: TGTGCCAGCAGCTTAAAAGAGGGGGAGTTGGGTGAGCAGTTCTTC. Protein: CASSLKEGELGEQFF.

This clone has at least ten counts. The sample contains more than one DNA sequence encoding this CDR3. This chain connects TRBV12-3 or TRBV12-4 to TRBJ2-1; perhaps TRBD1 as D (6 bases). This CDR3 comprises 16 residues. V lost 3 bases and J 0 bases, leaving 12 bases between the germline ends. Here the CDR3 reads CASSFGGPVSYNEQFF. CDR3 sequence (DNA): TGTGCCAGCAGTTTTGGGGGCCCTGTCTCCTACAATGAGCAGTTCTTC.

Ten or more counts support this clone. V gene TRBV20-1 combines with J gene TRBJ2-3, with D hard to call. Germline assignment: CDR1 DFQATT and CDR2 SNEGSKA (reference sequence). The CDR3 loop spans 10 amino acids. V shed 6 bases and J shed 2 bases, with 3 bases lying between them. CDR3 in amino acids: CSAHTDTQYF. CDR3 nucleotides: TGCAGTGCGCACACAGATACGCAGTATTTT.

Many counts were recorded for this clone. The chain is built from TRBV28 and TRBJ1-1; D unresolved. Germline V CDR1 and CDR2: MDHEN, SYDVKM. Deletions cut 6 bases from V and 7 bases from J, with 15 bases between. The CDR3 length is 13 residues. CDR3 sequence reads: CASREVSWGEAFF. Written as DNA, the CDR3 is TGTGCCAGCAGAGAGGTATCGTGGGGTGAAGCTTTCTTT.

This clone was seen more than once but under ten times. Given a much more abundant clone one base away, this may be a read error. This same CDR3 is encoded by further DNA sequences in the sample. CDR3 coding DNA: TGTGCCAGCAGCGGAGGACAGCGCAACGAAAAACTGTTTTTT. Translation gives CASSGGQRNEKLFF. The chain is built from TRBV9 and TRBJ1-4; D may be TRBD1 (6 bases). V lost 3 bases to trimming and J lost 8 bases, with 14 bases between them. CDR1 and CDR2 from the germline V gene are SGDLS and YYNGEE. The CDR3 totals 14 residues.

This clone was observed many times. The chain is built from TRBV3-1 and TRBJ2-5; TRBD2 matches at 9 bases. The CDR3 length is 15 residues. V lost 4 bases and J lost 5; bases outside the gene matches: 8. Germline V gene lookup returns CDR1 LGHDT and CDR2 YNNKEL (reference sequence). The CDR3, as DNA: TGTGCCAGCAGCCTAGCGGGGGTGCCTGGGGAGACCCAGTACTTC. Amino acids: CASSLAGVPGETQYF.

A note on this clone: Being one base from a much bigger clone, this may be a read error. In DNA form, the CDR3 reads TGTGCCAGCCCAGCTAGCGGGGGCGAGGAGGATACCCAGTACTTC. This translates into CASPASGGEEDTQYF. The chain couples TRBV6-2 or TRBV6-3 to TRBJ2-5; 10 bases align to TRBD2. With V trimmed by 8 bases and J by 8 bases, 14 bases remained unmatched. The germline CDR1 and CDR2 sequences are MNHEY and SVGEGT. CDR3 length equals 15 residues.

There are many counts of this clone. This chain uses TRBV7-9 with TRBJ1-2; D is unresolved. V lost 3 bases to trimming and J lost 0 bases, with 5 bases between them. The germline gives CDR1 SEHNR, CDR2 FQNEAQ (reference sequence). This CDR3 region has 13 residues. The CDR3 DNA sequence: TGTGCCAGCAGCTTCGGGCCTAACTATGGCTACACCTTC. This translates into CASSFGPNYGYTF. The variable domain in full, completed from reference TRBV7-9 and TRBJ1-2, reads DTGVSQNPRHKITKRGQNVTFRCDPISEHNRLYWYRQTLGQGPEFLTYFQNEAQLEKSRLLSDRFSAERPKGSFSTLEIQRTEQGDSAMYLCASSFGPNYGYTFGSGTRLTVV.

There are many counts of this clone. The chain carries TRBV30 and TRBJ2-6, with D possibly matching TRBD2 (5 bases). With 2 bases removed from V and 0 bases from J, the gap between germline ends came to 5 bases. Germline CDR1 and CDR2: GTSNPN and SVGIG (reference sequence). This CDR3 comprises 14 residues. DNA for the CDR3: TGTGCCTGGAGTAGCGGCTCTGGGGCCAACGTCCTGACTTTC. Protein product: CAWSSGSGANVLTF.

This clone was found many times. The chain has TRBV6-1 and TRBJ2-5; D unresolved. Trimming left V 2 bases short and J 7 bases short, with 14 bases between. This CDR3 has 14 residues. In germline, CDR1 is MNHNS, CDR2 SASEGT. The CDR3 sequence is CASSESNNLATQYF. In nucleotides, the CDR3 is TGTGCCAGCAGTGAATCTAACAATTTGGCGACCCAGTACTTC.

This chain connects TRBV18 to TRBJ2-7; 7 nucleotides match TRBD1. The J segment lost 3 bases and the V segment lost 1 base, leaving 6 bases of the junction unmatched. From germline, CDR1 is KGHSH and CDR2 LQKENI. The CDR3 consists of 15 residues. CDR3 loop: CASSPRPRGLYEQYF. The CDR3, as DNA: TGTGCCAGCTCACCACGGCCGAGGGGGCTCTACGAGCAGTACTTC.

This clone has a count of ten or more. V gene TRBV7-2 combines with J gene TRBJ2-6; 8 bases match TRBD2. CDR1 SGHTA and CDR2 FQGNSA come from the germline V gene. J gave up 4 bases and V 4 bases, and 6 bases lay outside the gene matches. CDR3 size: 16 residues. The CDR3 nucleotides are TGTGCCAGCAGCTCAGCGGGAGAAAAAGGGGCCAACGTCCTGACTTTC. It is translated as CASSSAGEKGANVLTF.